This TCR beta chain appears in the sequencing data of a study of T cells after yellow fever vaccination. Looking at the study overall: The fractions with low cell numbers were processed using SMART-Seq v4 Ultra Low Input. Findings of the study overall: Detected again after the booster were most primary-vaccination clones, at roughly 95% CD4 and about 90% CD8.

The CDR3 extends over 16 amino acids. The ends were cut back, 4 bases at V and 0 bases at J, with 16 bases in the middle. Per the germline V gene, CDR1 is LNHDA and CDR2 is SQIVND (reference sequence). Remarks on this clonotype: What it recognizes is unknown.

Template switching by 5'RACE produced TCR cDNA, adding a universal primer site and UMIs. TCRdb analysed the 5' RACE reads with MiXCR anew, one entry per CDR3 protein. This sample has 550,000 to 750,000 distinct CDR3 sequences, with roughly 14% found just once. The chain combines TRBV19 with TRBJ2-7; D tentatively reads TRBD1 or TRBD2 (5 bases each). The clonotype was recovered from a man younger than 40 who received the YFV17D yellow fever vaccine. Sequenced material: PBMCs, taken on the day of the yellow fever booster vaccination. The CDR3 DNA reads TGTGCCAGTAGTACCGTATTCGGGACCCCCTCCTACGAGCAGTACTTC. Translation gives CASSTVFGTPSYEQYF.